Listed below are T cell receptor beta chains from one sample, sequenced in a study of T cell repertoires in cytomegalovirus infection. These receptors have no identified antigens. TCRdb re-analysed the reads in MiXCR, keeping a single row per CDR3 protein. This table has 43,000 or so distinct CDR3 sequences, about a fifth appearing once. The sequencing here drew on CD8+ T cells from cultured PBMCs, taken from culture after CMV antigen stimulation. The receptor set was obtained from a human donor in good health (CMV status not recorded). Some clones in this sample may be carry-over from other donors' samples. CDR3s include the opening cysteine and the closing phenylalanine or tryptophan. Fields, in order: J gene, D gene, V gene, clone size, CDR3 protein, CDR3 DNA. D genes are given only for firm matches. Clone size, where shown, is once, few, many, or a class for clones that have expanded.

>TRBJ2-3|.|TRBV4-3|many
CASSQDLLGQLSTDTQYF
TGCGCCAGCAGCCAAGATCTCCTGGGACAACTAAGCACAGATACGCAGTATTTT
>TRBJ2-7|TRBD1|TRBV7-6|many
CASSLVVTGGGEQYF
TGTGCCAGCAGCTTAGTAGTGACAGGGGGCGGCGAGCAGTACTTC
>TRBJ2-7|.|TRBV27|few
CASSLTDSYEQYF
TGTGCCAGCAGTTTGACCGATTCCTACGAGCAGTACTTC
>TRBJ2-1|TRBD1|TRBV7-3|.
CASSHGQGVYNEQFF
TGTGCCAGCAGCCACGGACAGGGGGTCTACAATGAGCAGTTCTTC
>TRBJ2-7|TRBD1|TRBV10-3|many
CAISEQGENEQYF
TGTGCCATCAGTGAACAGGGGGAAAACGAGCAGTACTTC
>TRBJ1-5|TRBD1|TRBV11-2|many
CASSTTTGEPQHF
TGTGCCAGCAGCACGACCACAGGGGAGCCCCAGCATTTT
>TRBJ2-7|.|TRBV7-2|many
CASSLTTSFWYEQYF
TGTGCCAGCAGCTTAACTACTAGCTTTTGGTACGAGCAGTACTTC
>TRBJ2-2|.|TRBV7-9|few
CASSKQGVFGTGELFF
TGTGCCAGCAGCAAGCAGGGAGTTTTCGGCACCGGGGAGCTGTTTTTT
>TRBJ2-7|.|TRBV4-3|many
CASSQQRTGSYEQYF
TGCGCCAGCAGCCAACAAAGAACAGGTTCCTACGAGCAGTACTTC
>TRBJ1-2|TRBD1|TRBV4-1|many
CASSQKEGDRADGYTF
TGCGCCAGCAGCCAAAAAGAGGGGGACAGGGCGGATGGCTACACCTTC
>TRBJ2-1|TRBD2|TRBV5-6|.
CASSATLAGVGEQFF
TGTGCCAGCAGCGCTACCCTAGCGGGGGTTGGTGAGCAGTTCTTC
>TRBJ2-7|TRBD2|TRBV7-9|many
CASSLTSGGRSYEQYF
TGTGCCAGCAGCTTGACTAGCGGGGGGCGCTCCTACGAGCAGTACTTC
>TRBJ1-3|.|TRBV11-1|few
CASSFTGTSTGNTIYF
TGTGCCAGCAGCTTCACAGGGACGTCGACGGGAAACACCATATATTTT
>TRBJ2-3|.|TRBV27|few
CASSLRGTDTQYF
TGTGCCAGCAGTTTACGTGGCACAGATACGCAGTATTTT
>TRBJ2-3|TRBD2|TRBV27|.
CAATGAGGTDTQYF
TGTGCCGCTACGGGAGCCGGGGGGACAGATACGCAGTATTTT
>TRBJ2-7|.|TRBV7-9|.
CASTSDYEQYF
TGTGCCAGCACCTCTGACTACGAGCAGTACTTC
>TRBJ1-2|.|TRBV7-9|many
CASNLQGGGYTF
TGTGCCAGCAACCTCCAGGGTGGCGGCTACACCTTC
>TRBJ2-1|TRBD2|TRBV27|.
CASSSRLAGQYNEQFF
TGTGCCAGCAGTTCCCGACTAGCGGGGCAATACAATGAGCAGTTCTTC
>TRBJ2-7|TRBD2|TRBV7-4|many
CASSLGGTSGRPFYEQYF
TGTGCCAGCAGCTTAGGTGGGACTAGCGGGAGGCCCTTCTACGAGCAGTACTTC
>TRBJ2-5|TRBD1|TRBV28|.
CASSLKSGGRTQYF
TGTGCCAGCAGTTTAAAGTCAGGGGGCAGGACCCAGTACTTC
>TRBJ2-1|TRBD2|TRBV6-2/TRBV6-3|many
CASSYSGGGAYNEQFF
TGTGCCAGCAGTTACTCTGGCGGGGGGGCCTACAATGAGCAGTTCTTC
>TRBJ1-5|.|TRBV7-2|many
CASSLGLNNQPQHF
TGTGCCAGCAGCTTAGGGCTAAACAATCAGCCCCAGCATTTT
>TRBJ2-5|TRBD1|TRBV7-9|.
CASKGGGQETQYF
TGTGCCAGCAAAGGGGGCGGGCAAGAGACCCAGTACTTC
>TRBJ2-1|.|TRBV18|.
CASSPSQGGSYNEQFF
TGTGCCAGCTCCCCTTCGCAGGGGGGCTCCTACAATGAGCAGTTCTTC
>TRBJ2-3|.|TRBV7-9|.
CASSSAGSQGDTQYF
TGTGCCAGCAGCTCTGCGGGATCCCAGGGAGATACGCAGTATTTT
>TRBJ2-3|TRBD1|TRBV6-6|many
CASSYGQGKDTQYF
TGTGCCAGCAGTTACGGACAGGGAAAAGATACGCAGTATTTT
>TRBJ2-3|.|TRBV28|many
CASSFLSGTDTQYF
TGTGCCAGCAGTTTCCTCTCGGGAACAGATACGCAGTATTTT
>TRBJ1-1|.|TRBV9|.
CASSLKTEPFMNTEAFF
TGTGCCAGCAGCCTAAAGACAGAGCCCTTCATGAACACTGAAGCTTTCTTT
>TRBJ1-4|TRBD1|TRBV12-3/TRBV12-4|.
CASSPIGQGMGEKLFF
TGTGCCAGCAGTCCAATTGGACAGGGGATGGGTGAAAAACTGTTTTTT
>TRBJ2-2|.|TRBV5-1|.
CASSLRQSGNTGELFF
TGCGCCAGCAGCTTGCGACAGTCCGGCAACACCGGGGAGCTGTTTTTT
>TRBJ1-6|.|TRBV18|few
CASSPGLGDYNSPLHF
TGTGCCAGCTCACCCGGACTGGGCGACTACAATTCACCCCTCCACTTT
>TRBJ2-1|.|TRBV19|.
CASSPALGGNEQFF
TGTGCCAGTAGCCCAGCCCTAGGAGGGAATGAGCAGTTCTTC
>TRBJ2-5|TRBD2|TRBV6-5|many
CASSRRGTSGRGRETQYF
TGTGCCAGCAGCCGACGCGGGACTAGCGGGAGAGGGCGAGAGACCCAGTACTTC
>TRBJ1-5|TRBD1|TRBV7-8|few
CASSRDRGGQPQHF
TGTGCCAGCAGCCGAGACAGGGGAGGACAGCCCCAGCATTTT